This T cell receptor (beta chain) was identified in a study of breast tumors, draining lymph nodes, adjacent tissues. Study-level points and caveats: Tumors had less TCR diversity than lymph nodes, more than nontumor tissue. Compared with basal-like, luminal-like tumors shared significantly more repertoire with nontumor tissue.

V was cut by 1 base and J by 2 bases, with 9 bases left in between. There are 14 residues in the CDR3. Per the germline V gene, CDR1 is SGHVS and CDR2 is FQNEAQ. TCRdb called the multiplex PCR reads again in MiXCR, with one record for every CDR3 protein. This sample has approximately 88,000 distinct CDR3 sequences, with approximately 29% found just once. The lymph nodes were axillary draining lymph nodes from breast cancer patients. As concerns this clonotype: What it binds is unknown. The conserved closing phenylalanine or tryptophan is absent in this CDR3, likely reflecting a read error.

Sequencing was carried out using axillary lymph node tissue. This rearrangement joins TRBV7-8 to TRBJ2-7; maybe TRBD1 (6 bases). This sequence was found in a female donor with breast cancer. Some clones in this sample may be carry-over from other donors' samples. Written as DNA, the CDR3 is TGTGCCAGCAGCTTAGAGGACAGAGCCTACGAGCAGTACCTC. This encodes CASSLEDRAYEQYL.